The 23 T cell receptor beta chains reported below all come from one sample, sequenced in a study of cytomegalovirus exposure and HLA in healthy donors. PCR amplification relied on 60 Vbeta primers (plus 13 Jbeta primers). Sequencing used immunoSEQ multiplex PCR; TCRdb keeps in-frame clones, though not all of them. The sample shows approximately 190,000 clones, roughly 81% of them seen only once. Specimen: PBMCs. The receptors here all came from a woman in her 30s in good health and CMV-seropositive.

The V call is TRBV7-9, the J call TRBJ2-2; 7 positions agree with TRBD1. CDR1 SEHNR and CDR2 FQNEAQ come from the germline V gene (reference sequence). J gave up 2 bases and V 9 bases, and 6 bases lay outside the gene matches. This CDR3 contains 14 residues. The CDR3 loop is CASADRVNTGELFF. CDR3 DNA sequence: TGTGCCAGTGCTGACAGGGTAAACACCGGGGAGCTGTTTTTT.

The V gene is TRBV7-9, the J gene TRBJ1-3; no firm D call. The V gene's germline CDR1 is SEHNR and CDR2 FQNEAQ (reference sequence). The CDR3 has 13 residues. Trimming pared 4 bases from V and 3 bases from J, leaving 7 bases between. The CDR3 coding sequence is TGTGCCAGCAGCTACCTAGGTGGAAACACCATATATTTT. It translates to CASSYLGGNTIYF.

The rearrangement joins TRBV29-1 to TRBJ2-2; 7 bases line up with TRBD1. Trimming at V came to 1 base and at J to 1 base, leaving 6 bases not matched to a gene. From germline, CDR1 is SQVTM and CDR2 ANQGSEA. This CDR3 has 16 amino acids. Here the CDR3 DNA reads TGCAGCGTTGAAGGCCCGACAGGGATGAACACCGGGGAGCTGTTTTTT. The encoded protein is CSVEGPTGMNTGELFF.

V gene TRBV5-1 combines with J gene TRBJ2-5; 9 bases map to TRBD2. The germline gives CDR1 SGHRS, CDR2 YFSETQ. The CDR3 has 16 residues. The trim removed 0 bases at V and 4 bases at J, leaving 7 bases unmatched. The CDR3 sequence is CASSLVGGGVRETQYF. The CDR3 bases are TGCGCCAGCAGCTTGGTTGGCGGGGGGGTTCGAGAGACCCAGTACTTC.

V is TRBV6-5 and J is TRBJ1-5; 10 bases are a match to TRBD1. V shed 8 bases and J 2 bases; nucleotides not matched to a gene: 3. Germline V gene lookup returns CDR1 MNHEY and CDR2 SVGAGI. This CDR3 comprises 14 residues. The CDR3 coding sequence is TGTGCCAGCCACGGGACAGGGGGCAATCAGCCCCAGCATTTT. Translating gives CASHGTGGNQPQHF.

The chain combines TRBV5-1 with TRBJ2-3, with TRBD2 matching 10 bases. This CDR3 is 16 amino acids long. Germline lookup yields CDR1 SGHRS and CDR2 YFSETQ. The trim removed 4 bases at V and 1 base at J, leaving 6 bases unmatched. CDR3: CASSILTSGGTDTQYF. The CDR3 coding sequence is TGCGCCAGCAGCATCCTAACTAGCGGGGGCACAGATACGCAGTATTTT.

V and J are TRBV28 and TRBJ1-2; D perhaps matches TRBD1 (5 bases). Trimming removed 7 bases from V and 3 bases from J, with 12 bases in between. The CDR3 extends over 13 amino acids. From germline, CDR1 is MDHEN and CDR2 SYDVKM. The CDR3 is CASTLPGDYGYTF. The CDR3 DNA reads TGTGCCAGCACCCTCCCGGGGGACTATGGCTACACCTTC.

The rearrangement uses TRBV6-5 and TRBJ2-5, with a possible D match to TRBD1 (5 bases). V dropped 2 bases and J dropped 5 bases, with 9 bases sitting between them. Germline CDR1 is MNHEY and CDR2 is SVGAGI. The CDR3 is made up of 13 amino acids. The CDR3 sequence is CASSYPGSETQYF. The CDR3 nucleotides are TGTGCCAGCAGTTACCCAGGGTCCGAGACCCAGTACTTC.

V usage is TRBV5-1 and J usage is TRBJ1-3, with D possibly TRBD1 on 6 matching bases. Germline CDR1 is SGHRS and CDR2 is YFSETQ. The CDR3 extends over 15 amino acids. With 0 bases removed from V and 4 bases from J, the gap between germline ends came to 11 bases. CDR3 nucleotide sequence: TGCGCCAGCAGCTTGGACAGGGCAGGGGGAAACACCATATATTTT. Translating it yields CASSLDRAGGNTIYF.

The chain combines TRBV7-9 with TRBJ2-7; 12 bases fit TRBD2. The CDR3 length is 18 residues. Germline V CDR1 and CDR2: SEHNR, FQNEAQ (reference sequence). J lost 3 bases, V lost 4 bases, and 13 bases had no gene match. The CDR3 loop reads CASSSLRTSGRNIYEQYF. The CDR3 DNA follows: TGTGCCAGCAGCTCCCTGCGAACTAGCGGGAGGAACATCTACGAGCAGTACTTC.

In DNA, the CDR3 is TGTGCCAGCTCACCAGACAGGGGAGGGTCTGAAGCTTTCTTT. Protein product: CASSPDRGGSEAFF. This chain joins TRBV18 and TRBJ1-1; 8 bases are shared with TRBD1. The V gene's germline CDR1 is KGHSH and CDR2 LQKENI. Trimming cost V 2 bases and J 6 bases; bases outside gene matches: 5. This CDR3 comprises 14 residues.

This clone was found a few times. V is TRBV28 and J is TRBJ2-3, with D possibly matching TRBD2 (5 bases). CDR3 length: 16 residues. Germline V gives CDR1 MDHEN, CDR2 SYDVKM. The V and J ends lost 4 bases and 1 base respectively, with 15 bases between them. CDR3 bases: TGTGCCAGCAGTTCCGGACTTCCGAAAGGCACAGATACGCAGTATTTT. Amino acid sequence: CASSSGLPKGTDTQYF.

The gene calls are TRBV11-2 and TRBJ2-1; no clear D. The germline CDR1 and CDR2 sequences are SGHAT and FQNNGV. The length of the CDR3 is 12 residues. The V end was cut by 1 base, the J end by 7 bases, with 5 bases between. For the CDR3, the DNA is TGTGCCAGCAGCTTAGTCGTAAATGAGCAGTTCTTC. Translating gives CASSLVVNEQFF.

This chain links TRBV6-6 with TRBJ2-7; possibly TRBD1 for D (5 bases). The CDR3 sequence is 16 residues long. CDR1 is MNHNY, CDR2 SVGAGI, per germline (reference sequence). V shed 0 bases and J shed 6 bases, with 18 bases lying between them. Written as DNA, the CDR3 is TGTGCCAGCAGTTACTCGATAGGGGTGACGCTGGCCGAGCAGTACTTC. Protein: CASSYSIGVTLAEQYF.

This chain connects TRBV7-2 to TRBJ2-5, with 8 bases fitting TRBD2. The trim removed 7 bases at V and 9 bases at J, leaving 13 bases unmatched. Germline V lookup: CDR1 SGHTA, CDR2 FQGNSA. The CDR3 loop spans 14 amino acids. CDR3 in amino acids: CASTPDPGGRPQYF. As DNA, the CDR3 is TGTGCCAGCACCCCAGACCCGGGGGGGCGGCCCCAGTACTTC.

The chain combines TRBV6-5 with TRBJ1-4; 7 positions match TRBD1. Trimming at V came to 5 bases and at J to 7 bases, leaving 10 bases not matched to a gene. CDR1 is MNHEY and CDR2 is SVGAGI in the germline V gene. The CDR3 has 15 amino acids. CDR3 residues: CASSPTDRVGEKLFF. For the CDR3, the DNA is TGTGCCAGCAGTCCCACAGACAGGGTGGGTGAAAAACTGTTTTTT.

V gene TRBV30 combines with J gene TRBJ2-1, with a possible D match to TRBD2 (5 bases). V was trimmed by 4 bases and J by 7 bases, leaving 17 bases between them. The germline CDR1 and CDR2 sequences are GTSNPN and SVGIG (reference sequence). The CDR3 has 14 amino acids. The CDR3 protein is CAWTRWELGNEQFF. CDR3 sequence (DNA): TGTGCCTGGACTAGGTGGGAGTTGGGGAATGAGCAGTTCTTC.

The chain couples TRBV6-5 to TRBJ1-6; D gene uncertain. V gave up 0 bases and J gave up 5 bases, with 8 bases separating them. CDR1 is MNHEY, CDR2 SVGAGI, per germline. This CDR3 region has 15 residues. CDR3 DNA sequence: TGTGCCAGCAGTTACTCGGGAGGTGATAATTCACCCCTCCACTTT. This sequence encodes CASSYSGGDNSPLHF.

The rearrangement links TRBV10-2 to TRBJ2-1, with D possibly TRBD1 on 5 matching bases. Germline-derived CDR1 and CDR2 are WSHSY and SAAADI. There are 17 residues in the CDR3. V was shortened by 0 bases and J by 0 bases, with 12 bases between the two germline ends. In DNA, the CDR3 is TGCGCCAGCAGTGAGTCGCTTTGGGGCGGCTCCTACAATGAGCAGTTCTTC. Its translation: CASSESLWGGSYNEQFF.

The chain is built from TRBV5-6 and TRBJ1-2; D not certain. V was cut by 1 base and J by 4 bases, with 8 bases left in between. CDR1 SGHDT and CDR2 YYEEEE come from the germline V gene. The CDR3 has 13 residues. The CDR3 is CASSLSEVYGYTF. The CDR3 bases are TGTGCCAGCAGCTTGTCAGAGGTCTATGGCTACACCTTC.

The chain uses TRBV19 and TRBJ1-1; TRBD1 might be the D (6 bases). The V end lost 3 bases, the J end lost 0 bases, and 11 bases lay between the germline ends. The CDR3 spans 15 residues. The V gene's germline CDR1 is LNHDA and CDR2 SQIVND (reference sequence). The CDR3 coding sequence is TGTGCCAGTAGTATTAGGACAGCTATGAACACTGAAGCTTTCTTT. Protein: CASSIRTAMNTEAFF. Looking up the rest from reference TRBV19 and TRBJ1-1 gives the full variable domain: DGGITQSPKYLFRKEGQNVTLSCEQNLNHDAMYWYRQDPGQGLRLIYYSQIVNDFQKGDIAEGYSVSREKKESFPLTVTSAQKNPTAFYLCASSIRTAMNTEAFFGQGTRLTVV.

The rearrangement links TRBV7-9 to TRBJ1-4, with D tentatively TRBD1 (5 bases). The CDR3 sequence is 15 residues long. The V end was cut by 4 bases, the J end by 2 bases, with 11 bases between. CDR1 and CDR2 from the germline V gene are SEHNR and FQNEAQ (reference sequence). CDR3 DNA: TGTGCCAGCAGCTCCCCCGGGGGGACTAATGAAAAACTGTTTTTT. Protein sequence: CASSSPGGTNEKLFF.

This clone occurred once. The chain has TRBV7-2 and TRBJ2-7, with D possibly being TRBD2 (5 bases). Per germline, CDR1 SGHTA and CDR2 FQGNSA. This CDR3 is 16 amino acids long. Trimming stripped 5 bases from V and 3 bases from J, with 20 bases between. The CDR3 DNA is TGTGCCAGCAGCCGTGACTCGGAACTAGGAATCTACGAGCAGTACTTC. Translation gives CASSRDSELGIYEQYF.